The clone carrying this TCR beta chain was observed a handful of times. This CDR3 region has 15 residues. The ends were cut back, 3 bases at V and 4 bases at J, with 12 bases in the middle. This record comes from a study of T-cell reconstitution after alpha-beta-depleted transplantation in children. Molecular barcoding with unique molecular identifiers was used for the TCRbeta library. A single record per CDR3 protein comes from TCRdb applying MiXCR to the PCR reads. Of about 980,000 distinct CDR3 sequences in the sample, 25% to 30% were seen once. The chain couples TRBV12-3 or TRBV12-4 to TRBJ2-2, with a tentative D call TRBD1 (6 bases). This sample comprised PBMCs, mostly from graft donor cells, obtained 360 days after TCRalphabeta/CD19-depleted stem cell transplant. This TCR derives from a boy under two years old who had a stem cell transplant for SCID, so the T cells may come from the graft donor. In DNA form, the CDR3 reads TGTGCCAGCAGTTTCCCGACAGGTCCCACCGGGGAGCTGTTTTTT. It codes for CASSFPTGPTGELFF.